This T cell receptor beta chain derives from a study of blood T cell repertoires in COVID-19. As for the study in general: Some COVID-19 samples were acute and others convalescent; all came from the United States, Italy and Spain. T cells, B-cell-depleted T cells, or PBMCs supplied cDNA or gDNA.

Authors' data handling: The assay estimated nucleated cells by amplifying reference gene primers. The assay was immunoSEQ multiplex PCR, and TCRdb's table has in-frame clones only and misses some. That table is the source of V, J and clone size, and D and trimming were worked out from the DNA. The sample has 30,000 to 35,000 clones; 75% to 80% are singletons. The CDR3 covers 16 residues. With 4 bases clipped from V and 1 base from J, the junction kept 12 bases outside the gene matches. CDR1 and CDR2 (germline): GTSNPN, SVGIG (reference sequence). The sample taken for sequencing was peripheral blood. The chain has TRBV30 and TRBJ2-7; 8 nucleotides agree with TRBD2. The TCR originated in a human donor in a cohort sampled during active COVID-19. DNA for the CDR3: TGTGCCTGGAACTACGGGGGGGGTCCAGGATCCTACGAGCAGTACTTC. Protein product: CAWNYGGGPGSYEQYF.